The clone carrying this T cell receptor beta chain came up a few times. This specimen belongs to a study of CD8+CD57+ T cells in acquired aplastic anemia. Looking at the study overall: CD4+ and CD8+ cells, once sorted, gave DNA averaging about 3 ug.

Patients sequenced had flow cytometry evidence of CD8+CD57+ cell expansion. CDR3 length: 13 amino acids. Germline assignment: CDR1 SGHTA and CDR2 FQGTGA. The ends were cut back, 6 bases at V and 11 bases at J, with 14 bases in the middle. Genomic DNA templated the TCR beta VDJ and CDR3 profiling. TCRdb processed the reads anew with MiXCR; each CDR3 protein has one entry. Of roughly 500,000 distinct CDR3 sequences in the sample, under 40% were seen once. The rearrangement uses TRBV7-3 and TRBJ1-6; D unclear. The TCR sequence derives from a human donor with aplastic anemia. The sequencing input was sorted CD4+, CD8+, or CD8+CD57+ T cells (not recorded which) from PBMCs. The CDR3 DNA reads TGTGCCAGCAGAGATGACCACGGGCCACCCCTCCACTTT. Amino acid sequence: CASRDDHGPPLHF.